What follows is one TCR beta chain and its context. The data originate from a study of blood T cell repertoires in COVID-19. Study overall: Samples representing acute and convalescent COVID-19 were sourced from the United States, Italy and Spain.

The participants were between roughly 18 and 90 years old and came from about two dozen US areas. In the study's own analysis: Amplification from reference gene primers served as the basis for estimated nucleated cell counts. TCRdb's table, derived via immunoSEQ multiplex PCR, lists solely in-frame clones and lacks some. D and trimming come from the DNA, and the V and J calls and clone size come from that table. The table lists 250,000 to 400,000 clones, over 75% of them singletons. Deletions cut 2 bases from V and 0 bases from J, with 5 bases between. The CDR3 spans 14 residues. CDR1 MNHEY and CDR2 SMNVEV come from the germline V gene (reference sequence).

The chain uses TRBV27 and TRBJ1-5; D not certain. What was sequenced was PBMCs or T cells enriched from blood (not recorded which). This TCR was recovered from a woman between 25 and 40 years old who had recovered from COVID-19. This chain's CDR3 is CASSLVYSNQPQHF. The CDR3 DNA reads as TGTGCCAGCAGTTTAGTATATAGCAATCAGCCCCAGCATTTT.